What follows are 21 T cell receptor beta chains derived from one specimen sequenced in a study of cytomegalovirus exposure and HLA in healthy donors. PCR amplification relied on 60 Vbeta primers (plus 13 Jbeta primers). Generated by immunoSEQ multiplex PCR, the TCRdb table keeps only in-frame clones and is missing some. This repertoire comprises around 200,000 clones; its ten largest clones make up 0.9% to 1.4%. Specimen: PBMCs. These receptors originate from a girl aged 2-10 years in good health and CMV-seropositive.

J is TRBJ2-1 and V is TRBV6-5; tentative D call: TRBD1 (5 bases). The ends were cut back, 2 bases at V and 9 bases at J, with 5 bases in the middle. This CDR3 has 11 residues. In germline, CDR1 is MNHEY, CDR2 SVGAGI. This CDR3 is CASSYGAEQFF. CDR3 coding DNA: TGTGCCAGCAGTTACGGGGCTGAGCAGTTCTTC.

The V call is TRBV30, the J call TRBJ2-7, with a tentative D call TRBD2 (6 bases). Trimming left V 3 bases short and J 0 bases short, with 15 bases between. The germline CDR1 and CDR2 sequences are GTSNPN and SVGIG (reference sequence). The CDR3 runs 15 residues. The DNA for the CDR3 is TGTGCCTGGAGCCCGGGAGACGCCAGCTCCTACGAGCAGTACTTC. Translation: CAWSPGDASSYEQYF.

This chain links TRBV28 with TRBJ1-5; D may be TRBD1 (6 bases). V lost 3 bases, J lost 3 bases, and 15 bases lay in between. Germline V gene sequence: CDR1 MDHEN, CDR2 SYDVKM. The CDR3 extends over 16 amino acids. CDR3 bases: TGTGCCAGCAGTTTTATCCCAGGACAGATCAATCAGCCCCAGCATTTT. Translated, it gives CASSFIPGQINQPQHF.

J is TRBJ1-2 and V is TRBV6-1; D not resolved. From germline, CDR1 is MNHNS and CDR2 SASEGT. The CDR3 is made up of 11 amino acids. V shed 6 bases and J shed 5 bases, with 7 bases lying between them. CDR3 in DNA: TGTGCCAGCAGAGCCTCATATGGCTACACCTTC. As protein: CASRASYGYTF.

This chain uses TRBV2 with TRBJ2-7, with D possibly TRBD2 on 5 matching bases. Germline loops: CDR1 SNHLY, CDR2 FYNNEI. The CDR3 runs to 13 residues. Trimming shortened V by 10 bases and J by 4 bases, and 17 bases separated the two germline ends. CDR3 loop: CANPLLVGYEQYF. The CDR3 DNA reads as TGTGCCAATCCACTACTAGTAGGTTACGAGCAGTACTTC.

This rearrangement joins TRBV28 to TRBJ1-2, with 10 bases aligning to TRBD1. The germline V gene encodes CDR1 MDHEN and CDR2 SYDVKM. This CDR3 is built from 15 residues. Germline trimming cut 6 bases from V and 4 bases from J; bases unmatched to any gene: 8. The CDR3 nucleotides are TGTGCCAGCAGCTCTACCGGGACAGGGGTCTATGGCTACACCTTC. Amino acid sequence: CASSSTGTGVYGYTF.

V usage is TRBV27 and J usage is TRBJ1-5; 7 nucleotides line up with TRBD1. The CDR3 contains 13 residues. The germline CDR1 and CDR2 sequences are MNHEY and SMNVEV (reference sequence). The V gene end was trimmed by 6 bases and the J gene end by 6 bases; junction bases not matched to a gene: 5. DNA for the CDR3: TGTGCCAGCAGCCCAGGGGGTGCTCAGCCCCAGCATTTT. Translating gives CASSPGGAQPQHF.

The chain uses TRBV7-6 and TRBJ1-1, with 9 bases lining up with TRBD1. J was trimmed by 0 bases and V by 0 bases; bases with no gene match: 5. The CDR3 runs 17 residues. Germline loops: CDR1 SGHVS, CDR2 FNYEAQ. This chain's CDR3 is CASSLALGQGMNTEAFF. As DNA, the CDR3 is TGTGCCAGCAGCTTAGCGTTGGGACAGGGTATGAACACTGAAGCTTTCTTT. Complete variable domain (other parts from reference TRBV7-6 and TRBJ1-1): GAGVSQSPRYKVTKRGQDVALRCDPISGHVSLYWYRQALGQGPEFLTYFNYEAQQDKSGLPNDRFSAERPEGSISTLTIQRTEQRDSAMYRCASSLALGQGMNTEAFFGQGTRLTVV.

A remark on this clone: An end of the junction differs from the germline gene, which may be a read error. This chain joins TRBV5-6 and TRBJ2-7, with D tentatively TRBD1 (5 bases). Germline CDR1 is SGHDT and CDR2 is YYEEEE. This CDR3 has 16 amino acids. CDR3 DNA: TGTGCCAGCAGCTTAGCAGGGATCGGTGGACACTACGCGCAGTACTTC. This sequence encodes CASSLAGIGGHYAQYF.

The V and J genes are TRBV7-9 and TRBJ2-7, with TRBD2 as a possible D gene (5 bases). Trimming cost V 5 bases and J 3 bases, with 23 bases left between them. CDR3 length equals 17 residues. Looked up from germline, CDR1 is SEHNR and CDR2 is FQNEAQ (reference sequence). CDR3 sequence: CASSPGSGLGLLYEQYF. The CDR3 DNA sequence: TGTGCCAGCAGCCCCGGAAGTGGGCTCGGACTCCTCTACGAGCAGTACTTC.

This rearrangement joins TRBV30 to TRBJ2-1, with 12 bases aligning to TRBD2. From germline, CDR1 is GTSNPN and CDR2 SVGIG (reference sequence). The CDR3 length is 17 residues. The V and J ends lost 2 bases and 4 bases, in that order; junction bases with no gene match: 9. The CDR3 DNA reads TGTGCCTGGAGTCTACCCTCGGGACTAGCGGGTTACAATGAGCAGTTCTTC. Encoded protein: CAWSLPSGLAGYNEQFF.

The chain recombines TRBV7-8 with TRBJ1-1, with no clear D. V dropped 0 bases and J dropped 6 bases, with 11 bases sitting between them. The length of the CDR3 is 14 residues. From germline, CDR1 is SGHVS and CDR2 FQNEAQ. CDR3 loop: CASSLAFGDPEAFF. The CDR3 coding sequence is TGTGCCAGCAGCTTAGCGTTCGGGGATCCTGAAGCTTTCTTT.

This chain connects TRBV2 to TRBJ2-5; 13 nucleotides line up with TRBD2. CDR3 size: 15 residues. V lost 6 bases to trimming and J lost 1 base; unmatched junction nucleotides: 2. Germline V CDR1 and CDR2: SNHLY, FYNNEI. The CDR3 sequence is CASRGTSGAQETQYF. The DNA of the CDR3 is TGTGCCAGCAGAGGGACTAGCGGGGCCCAAGAGACCCAGTACTTC.

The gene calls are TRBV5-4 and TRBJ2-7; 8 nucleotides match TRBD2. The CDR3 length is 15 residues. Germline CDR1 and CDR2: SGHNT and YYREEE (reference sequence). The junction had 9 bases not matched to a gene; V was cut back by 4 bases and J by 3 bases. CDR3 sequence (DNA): TGTGCCAGCAGCCCCCGAGCGGGAGATCGCTACGAGCAGTACTTC. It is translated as CASSPRAGDRYEQYF.

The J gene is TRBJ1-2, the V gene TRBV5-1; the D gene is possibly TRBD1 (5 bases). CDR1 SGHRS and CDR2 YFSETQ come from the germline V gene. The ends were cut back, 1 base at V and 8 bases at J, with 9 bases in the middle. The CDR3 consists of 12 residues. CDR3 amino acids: CASSLPGNGYTF. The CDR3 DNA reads TGCGCCAGCAGCTTGCCAGGGAACGGCTACACCTTC.

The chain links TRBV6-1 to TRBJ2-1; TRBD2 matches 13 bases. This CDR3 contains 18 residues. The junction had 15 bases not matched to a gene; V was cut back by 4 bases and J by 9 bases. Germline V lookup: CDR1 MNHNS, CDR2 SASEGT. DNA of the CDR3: TGTGCCAGCAGTGCGGGACGGCGGACTAGCGGGAGTATAGGTGAGCAGTTCTTC. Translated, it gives CASSAGRRTSGSIGEQFF.

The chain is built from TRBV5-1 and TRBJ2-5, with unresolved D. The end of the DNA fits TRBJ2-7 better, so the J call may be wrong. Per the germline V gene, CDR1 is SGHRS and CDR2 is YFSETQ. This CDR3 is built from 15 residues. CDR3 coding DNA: TGCGCCAGCAGCTTGACACGCGGATTCTCCTACGAGCAGTACTTC. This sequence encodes CASSLTRGFSYEQYF.

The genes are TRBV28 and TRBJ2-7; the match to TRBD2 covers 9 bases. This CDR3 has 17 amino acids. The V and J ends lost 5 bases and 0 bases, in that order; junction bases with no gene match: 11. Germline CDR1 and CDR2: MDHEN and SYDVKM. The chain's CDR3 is CASSNETSGPYSYEQYF. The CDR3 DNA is TGTGCCAGCAGTAACGAGACTAGCGGACCTTACTCCTACGAGCAGTACTTC.

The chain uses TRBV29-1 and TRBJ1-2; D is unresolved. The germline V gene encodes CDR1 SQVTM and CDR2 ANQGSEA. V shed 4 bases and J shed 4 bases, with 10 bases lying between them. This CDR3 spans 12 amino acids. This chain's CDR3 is CSVVGGVYGYTF. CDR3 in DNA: TGCAGCGTTGTAGGCGGGGTCTATGGCTACACCTTC.

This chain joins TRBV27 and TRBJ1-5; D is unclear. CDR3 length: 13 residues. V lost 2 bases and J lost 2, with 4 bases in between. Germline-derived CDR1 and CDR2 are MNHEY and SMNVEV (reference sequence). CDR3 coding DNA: TGTGCCAGCAGTTTAAGCGGCAATCAGCCCCAGCATTTT. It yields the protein CASSLSGNQPQHF.

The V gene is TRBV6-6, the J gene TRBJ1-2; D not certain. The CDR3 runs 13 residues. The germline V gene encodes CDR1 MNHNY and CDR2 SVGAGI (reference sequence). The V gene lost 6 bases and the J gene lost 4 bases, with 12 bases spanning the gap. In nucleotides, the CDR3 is TGTGCCAGCAGCGCCCCCGGAGCCTATGGCTACACCTTC. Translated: CASSAPGAYGYTF.